The clone carrying this TCR beta chain ranks as medium-sized (0.01 to 0.1%). Losses at the gene ends were 5 bases for V and 0 bases for J; bases not matched to a gene: 3. The CDR3 consists of 15 residues. The data derive from a study of HIV-infected patients and healthy controls. All unsorted peripheral T cells were captured because whole blood was used without fractionation. Around 500 ng RNA was reverse transcribed with alpha and beta constant-region primers. Separate chain-specific third strand synthesis with multiplexing indices produced the alpha and beta libraries. MiXCR was run by TCRdb on the 5' RACE reads, yielding one entry per CDR3 protein. The table shows 15,000 to 20,000 distinct CDR3 sequences, with 10% to 15% occurring only once.

The sequence came from an adult in good health. Sample: blood. The chain employs TRBV12-3 or TRBV12-4 and TRBJ2-1, with TRBD1 matching 8 bases. The CDR3 sequence: CASSRTGSSYNEQFF. The CDR3 nucleotides read TGTGCCAGCAGTCGGACAGGGAGCTCCTACAATGAGCAGTTCTTC.